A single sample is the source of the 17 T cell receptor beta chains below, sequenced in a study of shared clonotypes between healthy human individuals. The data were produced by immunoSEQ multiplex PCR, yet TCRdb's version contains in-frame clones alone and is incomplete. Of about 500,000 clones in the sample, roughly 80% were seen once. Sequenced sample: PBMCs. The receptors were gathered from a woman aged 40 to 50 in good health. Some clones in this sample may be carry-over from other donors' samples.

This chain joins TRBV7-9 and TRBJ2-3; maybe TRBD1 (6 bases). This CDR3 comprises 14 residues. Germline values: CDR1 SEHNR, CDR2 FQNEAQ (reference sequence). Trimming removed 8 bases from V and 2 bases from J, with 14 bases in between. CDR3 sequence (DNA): TGTGCCAGCGTAGGGGGAACCGTCACAGATACGCAGTATTTT. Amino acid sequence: CASVGGTVTDTQYF.

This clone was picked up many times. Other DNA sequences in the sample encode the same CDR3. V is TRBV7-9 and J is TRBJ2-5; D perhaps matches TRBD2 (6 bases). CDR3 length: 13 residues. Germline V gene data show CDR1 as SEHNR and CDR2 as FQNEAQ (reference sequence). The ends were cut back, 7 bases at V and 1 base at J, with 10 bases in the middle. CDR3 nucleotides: TGTGCCAGCACCCTGGGGGGCCAAGAGACCCAGTACTTC. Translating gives CASTLGGQETQYF.

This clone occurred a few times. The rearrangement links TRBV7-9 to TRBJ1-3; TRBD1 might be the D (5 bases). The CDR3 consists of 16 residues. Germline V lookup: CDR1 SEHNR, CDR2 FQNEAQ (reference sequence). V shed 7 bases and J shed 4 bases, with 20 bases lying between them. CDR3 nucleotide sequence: TGTGCCAGCACCCTCGGGAGGGGACCCGGAGGAAACACCATATATTTT. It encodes CASTLGRGPGGNTIYF.

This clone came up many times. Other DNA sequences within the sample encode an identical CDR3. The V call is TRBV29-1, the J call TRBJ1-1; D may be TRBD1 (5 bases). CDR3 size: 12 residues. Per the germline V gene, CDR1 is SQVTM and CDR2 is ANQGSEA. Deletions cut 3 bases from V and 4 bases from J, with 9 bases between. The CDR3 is CSVDRALTEAFF. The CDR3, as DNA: TGCAGCGTTGACAGGGCTCTCACTGAAGCTTTCTTT.

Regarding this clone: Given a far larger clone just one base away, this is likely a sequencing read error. In DNA, the CDR3 is TGTGCCTCCGGGGACAGTGAGGAGACAGATACGCAGTGTTTT. Translating gives CASGDSEETDTQCF. This chain links TRBV10-3 with TRBJ2-3; 7 nucleotides match TRBD1. Germline V CDR1 and CDR2: ENHRY, SYGVKD. The CDR3 length is 14 residues.

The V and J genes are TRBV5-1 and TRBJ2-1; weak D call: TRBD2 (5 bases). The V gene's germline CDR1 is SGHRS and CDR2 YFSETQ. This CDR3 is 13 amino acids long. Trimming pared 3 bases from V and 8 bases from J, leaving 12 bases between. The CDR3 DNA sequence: TGCGCCAGCAGCTCTACTAGTAACTATGAGCAGTTCTTC. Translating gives CASSSTSNYEQFF.

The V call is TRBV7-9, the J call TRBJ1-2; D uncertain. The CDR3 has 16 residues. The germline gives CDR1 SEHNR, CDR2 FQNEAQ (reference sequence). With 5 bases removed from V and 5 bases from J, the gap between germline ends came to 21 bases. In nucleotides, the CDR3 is TGTGCCAGCAGCCCCTCGGTGGGAGGGTTCGGATATGGCTACACCTTC. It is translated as CASSPSVGGFGYGYTF.

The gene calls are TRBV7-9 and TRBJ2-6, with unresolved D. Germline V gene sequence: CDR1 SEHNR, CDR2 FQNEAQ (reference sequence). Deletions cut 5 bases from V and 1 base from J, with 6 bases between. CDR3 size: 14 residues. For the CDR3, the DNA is TGTGCCAGCAGCCACCTTTCTGGGGCCAACGTCCTGACTTTC. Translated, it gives CASSHLSGANVLTF.

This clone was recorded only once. The CDR3: CASSLGPGRGTEAFF. The DNA for the CDR3 is TGTGCCAGCAGCTTAGGTCCAGGGAGGGGAACTGAAGCTTTCTTT. The chain uses TRBV7-2 and TRBJ1-1; tentatively, D is TRBD1 (5 bases). This CDR3 region has 15 residues. Germline loops: CDR1 SGHTA, CDR2 FQGNSA. Trimming removed 1 base at V and 5 bases at J, with 14 bases between.

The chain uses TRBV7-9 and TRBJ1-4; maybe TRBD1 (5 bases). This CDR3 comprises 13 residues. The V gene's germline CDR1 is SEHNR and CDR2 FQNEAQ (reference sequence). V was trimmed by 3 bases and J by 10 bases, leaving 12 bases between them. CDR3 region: CASSLGDTTKLFF. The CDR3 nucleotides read TGTGCCAGCAGCTTGGGGGATACGACAAAACTGTTTTTT.

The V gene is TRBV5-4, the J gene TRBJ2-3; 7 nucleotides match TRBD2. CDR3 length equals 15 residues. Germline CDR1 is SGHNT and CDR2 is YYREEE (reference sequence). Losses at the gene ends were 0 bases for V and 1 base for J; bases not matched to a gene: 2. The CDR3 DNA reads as TGTGCCAGCAGCTTGGTCCTAGCGGGCACAGATACGCAGTATTTT. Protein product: CASSLVLAGTDTQYF. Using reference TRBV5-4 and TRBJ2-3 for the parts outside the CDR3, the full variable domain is ETGVTQSPTHLIKTRGQQVTLRCSSQSGHNTVSWYQQALGQGPQFIFQYYREEENGRGNFPPRFSGLQFPNYSSELNVNALELDDSALYLCASSLVLAGTDTQYFGPGTRLTVL.

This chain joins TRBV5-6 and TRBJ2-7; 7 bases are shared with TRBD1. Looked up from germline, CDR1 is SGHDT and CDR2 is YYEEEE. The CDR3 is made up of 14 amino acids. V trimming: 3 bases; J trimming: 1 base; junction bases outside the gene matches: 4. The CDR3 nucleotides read TGTGCCAGCAGCTCGGCGACAGGGTCCTACGAGCAGTACTTC. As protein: CASSSATGSYEQYF.

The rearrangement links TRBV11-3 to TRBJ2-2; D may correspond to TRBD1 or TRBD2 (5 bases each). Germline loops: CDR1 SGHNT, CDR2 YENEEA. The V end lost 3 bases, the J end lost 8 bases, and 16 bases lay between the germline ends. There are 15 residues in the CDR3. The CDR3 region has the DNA TGTGCCAGCAGCTTCGGGACCACTGCTAGGGGGGAGCTGTTTTTT. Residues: CASSFGTTARGELFF.

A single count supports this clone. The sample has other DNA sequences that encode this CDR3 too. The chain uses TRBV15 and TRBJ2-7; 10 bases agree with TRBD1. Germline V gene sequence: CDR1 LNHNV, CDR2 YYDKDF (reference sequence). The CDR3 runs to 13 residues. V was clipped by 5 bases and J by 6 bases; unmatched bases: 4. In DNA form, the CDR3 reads TGTGCCACCAGCCGGGACAGGGGTCGCGAGCAGTACTTC. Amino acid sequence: CATSRDRGREQYF.

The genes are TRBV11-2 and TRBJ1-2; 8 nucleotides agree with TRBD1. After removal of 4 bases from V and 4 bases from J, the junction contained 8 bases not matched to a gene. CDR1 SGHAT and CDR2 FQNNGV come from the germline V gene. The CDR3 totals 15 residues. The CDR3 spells CASSSLRDRGYGYTF. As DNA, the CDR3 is TGTGCCAGCAGCTCCCTCCGTGACAGGGGCTATGGCTACACCTTC.

The CDR3 DNA follows: TGTGCCAGCAGTGAGGGACAGGGGGTTTTCGCTGAAGCTTTCTTT. Amino acid sequence: CASSEGQGVFAEAFF. V gene TRBV25-1 combines with J gene TRBJ1-1; 11 bases are shared with TRBD1. The CDR3 loop spans 15 amino acids. The V gene end was trimmed by 3 bases and the J gene end by 6 bases; junction bases not matched to a gene: 6. The germline V gene encodes CDR1 MGHDK and CDR2 SYGVNS.

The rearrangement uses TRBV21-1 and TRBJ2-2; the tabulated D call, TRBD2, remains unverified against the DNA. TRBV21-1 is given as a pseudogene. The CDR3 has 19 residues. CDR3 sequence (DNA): TGTGCCAGCAGCAATCCGTTCGACTTCTACCCTTCGAACACCGGGGAGCTGTTTTTT. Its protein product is CASSNPFDFYPSNTGELFF.